This record concerns one TCR beta chain sequence. This sample is part of a study of chemoradiotherapy in HPV16-positive cancers. The data were produced by immunoSEQ multiplex PCR, yet TCRdb's version contains in-frame clones alone and is incomplete. In the table there are over 20,000 clones, just under 75% of which are singletons. This CDR3 has 14 amino acids. Trimming cost V 6 bases and J 9 bases; bases outside gene matches: 6. Germline V gene data show CDR1 as SGHTA and CDR2 as FQGNSA. The J gene is TRBJ2-2, the V gene TRBV7-2, with 11 bases identical to TRBD2. The receptor comes from a human donor with HPV-associated anogenital cancer. The sample was gathered from a patient who underwent chemoradiotherapy. CDR3 sequence (DNA): TGTGCCAGCAGTTTGCTAGCGGGGGGCCGGGAGCTGTTTTTT. Its protein product is CASSLLAGGRELFF.